This entry lists 6 T cell receptor beta chains sequenced from one sample in a study of blood T cell repertoires in COVID-19. Here immunoSEQ multiplex PCR was the method, and the copy in TCRdb shows in-frame clones only, minus some. The sample has roughly 300,000 clones; approximately 87% are singletons. Source material: peripheral blood. These receptors were taken from a woman in her fifties or sixties who had recovered from COVID-19.

This clone was picked up a small number of times. The CDR3: CASSVSTGSEAFF. The CDR3 coding sequence is TGTGCCAGCAGCGTCTCGACAGGCTCTGAAGCTTTCTTT. The chain couples TRBV9 to TRBJ1-1; tentative D call: TRBD1 (6 bases). Germline V gene data show CDR1 as SGDLS and CDR2 as YYNGEE. V shed 2 bases and J shed 6 bases, with 11 bases lying between them. This CDR3 contains 13 residues.

In regard to this clone: Other DNA sequences of this sample code for an identical CDR3. The chain is built from TRBV3-1 (or the pseudogene TRBV3-2) and TRBJ1-1; possible D gene TRBD1, 5 bases. Looked up from germline, CDR1 is LGHDT and CDR2 is YNNKEL (reference sequence). V dropped 1 base and J dropped 5 bases, with 11 bases sitting between them. The CDR3 runs 14 residues. The CDR3 sequence is CASSQGTGGTEAFF. The CDR3 bases are TGTGCCAGCAGCCAAGGTACAGGCGGAACTGAAGCTTTCTTT.

The chain couples TRBV30 to TRBJ2-5; D is unclear. V lost 2 bases, J lost 1 base, and 8 bases lay in between. Germline V gene sequence: CDR1 GTSNPN, CDR2 SVGIG (reference sequence). The CDR3 spans 13 residues. DNA of the CDR3: TGTGCCTGGAGTTATCAGTTCCAAGAGACCCAGTACTTC. Amino acid sequence: CAWSYQFQETQYF.

The chain links TRBV11-2 to TRBJ2-1; tentatively, D is TRBD1 (5 bases). Trimming removed 1 base at V and 8 bases at J, with 9 bases between. The CDR3 is made up of 13 amino acids. The germline V gene has CDR1 SGHAT and CDR2 FQNNGV. In nucleotides, the CDR3 is TGTGCCAGCAGCTTAGGTGTAGGGGATGAGCAGTTCTTC. Translation gives CASSLGVGDEQFF.

The V call is TRBV29-1, the J call TRBJ1-2; D is uncertain. The germline V gene has CDR1 SQVTM and CDR2 ANQGSEA. The V and J ends lost 8 bases and 6 bases respectively, with 13 bases between them. This CDR3 spans 11 amino acids. The CDR3 region has the DNA TGCAGCTCCACCGGCGGAAATGGCTACACCTTC. Amino acid sequence: CSSTGGNGYTF.

The chain employs TRBV5-1 and TRBJ2-1; maybe TRBD2 (7 bases). Trimming left V 2 bases short and J 9 bases short, with 12 bases between. This CDR3 has 13 residues. CDR1 and CDR2 (germline): SGHRS, YFSETQ. DNA for the CDR3: TGCGCCAGCAGCTTTGGGGGCGGGGGTGAGCAGTTCTTC. Translated: CASSFGGGGEQFF.